The text below deals with one T cell receptor (beta chain). The antigen remains undetermined. This CDR3 has 20 amino acids. The germline gives CDR1 MNHEY, CDR2 SVGAGI. V was cut by 0 bases and J by 0 bases, with 21 bases left in between. Sample-barcoded 5' priming and a J-beta primer mix drove a second PCR of 7 to 11 cycles. TCRdb reprocessed the 5' RACE reads with MiXCR, giving one entry per CDR3 protein. The profile shows about 570,000 distinct CDR3 sequences, about 25% of them singletons. These data are taken from a study of blood T cells in healthy people across ages. Study findings and constraints: A greater number of naive CD4+ cells and higher diversity distinguished long-lived donors from aged donors.

What was sequenced was blood. The receptor's source is a woman between 70 and 85 years old in good health. V gene TRBV6-5 combines with J gene TRBJ1-3; maybe TRBD1 (5 bases). The CDR3 DNA sequence: TGTGCCAGCAGTTACTCGGGACGGGGTACTAGAGCCTTCTCTGGAAACACCATATATTTT. Protein sequence: CASSYSGRGTRAFSGNTIYF.